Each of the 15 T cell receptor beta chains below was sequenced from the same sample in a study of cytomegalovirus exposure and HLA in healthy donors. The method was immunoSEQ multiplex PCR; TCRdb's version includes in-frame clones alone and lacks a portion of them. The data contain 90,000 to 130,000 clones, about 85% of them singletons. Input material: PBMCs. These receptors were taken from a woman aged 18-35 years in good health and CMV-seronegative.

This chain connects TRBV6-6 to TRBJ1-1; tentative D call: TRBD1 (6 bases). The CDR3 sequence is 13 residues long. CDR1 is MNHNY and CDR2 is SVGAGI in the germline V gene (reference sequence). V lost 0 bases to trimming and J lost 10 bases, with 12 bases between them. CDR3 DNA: TGTGCCAGCAGTTACTCGGCAGGGGATCGAGCTTTCTTT. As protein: CASSYSAGDRAFF.

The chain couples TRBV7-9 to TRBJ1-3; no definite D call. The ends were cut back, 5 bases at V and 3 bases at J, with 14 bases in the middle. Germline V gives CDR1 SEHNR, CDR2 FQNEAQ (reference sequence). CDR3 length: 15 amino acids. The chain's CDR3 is CASSQGRFFGNTIYF. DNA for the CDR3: TGTGCCAGCAGCCAAGGGAGGTTTTTTGGAAACACCATATATTTT.

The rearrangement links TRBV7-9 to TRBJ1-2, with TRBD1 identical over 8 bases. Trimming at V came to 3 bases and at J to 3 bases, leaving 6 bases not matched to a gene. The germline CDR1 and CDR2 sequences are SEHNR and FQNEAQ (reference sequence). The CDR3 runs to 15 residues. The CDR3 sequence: CASSFIDRGDYGYTF. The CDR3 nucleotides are TGTGCCAGCAGCTTCATAGACAGGGGAGACTATGGCTACACCTTC.

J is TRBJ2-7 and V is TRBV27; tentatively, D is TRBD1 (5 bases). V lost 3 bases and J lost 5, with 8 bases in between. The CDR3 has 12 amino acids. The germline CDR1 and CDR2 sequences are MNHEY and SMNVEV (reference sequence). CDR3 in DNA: TGTGCCAGCAGTTTTTCAGGGAACGAGCAGTACTTC. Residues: CASSFSGNEQYF.

The CDR3 sequence is CASSSGHTEAFF. The DNA for the CDR3 is TGCGCCAGCAGCTCGGGACATACTGAAGCTTTCTTT. The gene calls are TRBV5-1 and TRBJ1-1; possible D gene TRBD1, 6 bases. The V gene's germline CDR1 is SGHRS and CDR2 YFSETQ. This CDR3 contains 12 residues. V lost 3 bases, J lost 5 bases, and 8 bases lay in between.

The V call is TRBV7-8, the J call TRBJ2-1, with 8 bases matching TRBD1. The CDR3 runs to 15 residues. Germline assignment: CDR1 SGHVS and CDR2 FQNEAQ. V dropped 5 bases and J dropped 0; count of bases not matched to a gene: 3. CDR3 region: CASSPDRVSYNEQFF. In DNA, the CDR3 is TGTGCCAGCAGCCCGGACAGGGTCTCCTACAATGAGCAGTTCTTC.

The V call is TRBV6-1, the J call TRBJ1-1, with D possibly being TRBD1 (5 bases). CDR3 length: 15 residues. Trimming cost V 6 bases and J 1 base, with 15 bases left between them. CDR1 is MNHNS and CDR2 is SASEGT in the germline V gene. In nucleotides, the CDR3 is TGTGCCAGCAGGACGCAGGGCTGGGGGAACACTGAAGCTTTCTTT. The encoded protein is CASRTQGWGNTEAFF.

This CDR3 is CASRSGGPNYGYTF. CDR3 bases: TGCGCCAGCAGATCGGGAGGGCCTAACTATGGCTACACCTTC. The V and J genes are TRBV5-1 and TRBJ1-2, with D unresolved. The CDR3 runs 14 residues. Germline V gives CDR1 SGHRS, CDR2 YFSETQ. Trimming took off 5 bases at V and 0 bases at J, with 11 bases between the two ends.

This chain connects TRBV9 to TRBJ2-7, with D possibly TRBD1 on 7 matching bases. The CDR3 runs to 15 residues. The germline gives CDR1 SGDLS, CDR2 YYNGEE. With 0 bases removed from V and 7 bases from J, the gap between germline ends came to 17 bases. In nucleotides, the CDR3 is TGTGCCAGCAGCGTAGCTGCGGCAGGGGGGCATGAGCAGTACTTC. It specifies CASSVAAAGGHEQYF.

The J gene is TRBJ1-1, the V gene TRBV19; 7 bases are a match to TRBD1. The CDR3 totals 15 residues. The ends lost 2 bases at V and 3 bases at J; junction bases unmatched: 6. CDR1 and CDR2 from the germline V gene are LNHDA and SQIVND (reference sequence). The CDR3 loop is CASSIMTGLDTEAFF. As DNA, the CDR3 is TGTGCCAGTAGTATAATGACAGGGTTGGACACTGAAGCTTTCTTT.

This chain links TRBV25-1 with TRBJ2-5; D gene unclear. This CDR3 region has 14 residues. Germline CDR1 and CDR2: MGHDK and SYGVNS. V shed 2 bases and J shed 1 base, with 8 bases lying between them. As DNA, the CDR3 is TGTGCCAGCAGTGAACCCCGGTTCCAAGAGACCCAGTACTTC. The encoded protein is CASSEPRFQETQYF.

In DNA form, the CDR3 reads TGTGCCAGCAGCGTAGCGACAGGGGACACAGATACGCAGTATTTT. It translates to CASSVATGDTDTQYF. This chain joins TRBV9 and TRBJ2-3; 8 nucleotides line up with TRBD1. J gave up 2 bases and V 0 bases, and 2 bases lay outside the gene matches. Germline V gene data show CDR1 as SGDLS and CDR2 as YYNGEE. This CDR3 has 15 amino acids.

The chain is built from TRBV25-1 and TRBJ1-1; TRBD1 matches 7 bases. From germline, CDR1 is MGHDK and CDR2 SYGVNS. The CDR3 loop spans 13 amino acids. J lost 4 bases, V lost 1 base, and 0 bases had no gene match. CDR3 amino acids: CASSESGGTEAFF. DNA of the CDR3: TGTGCCAGCAGTGAATCAGGGGGCACTGAAGCTTTCTTT.

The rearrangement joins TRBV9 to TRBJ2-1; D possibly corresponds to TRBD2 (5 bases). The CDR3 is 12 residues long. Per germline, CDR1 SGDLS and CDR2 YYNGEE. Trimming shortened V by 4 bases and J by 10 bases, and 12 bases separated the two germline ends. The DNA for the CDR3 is TGTGCCAGCAGCTCCAGCGCGGGCGAGCAGTTCTTC. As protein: CASSSSAGEQFF.

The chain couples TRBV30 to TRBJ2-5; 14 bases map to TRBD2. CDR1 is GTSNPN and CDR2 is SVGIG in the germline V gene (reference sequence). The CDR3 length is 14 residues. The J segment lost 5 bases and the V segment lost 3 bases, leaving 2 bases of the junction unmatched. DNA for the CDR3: TGTGCCTGGAGGAGGACTAGCGGGGGGGAGACCCAGTACTTC. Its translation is CAWRRTSGGETQYF.